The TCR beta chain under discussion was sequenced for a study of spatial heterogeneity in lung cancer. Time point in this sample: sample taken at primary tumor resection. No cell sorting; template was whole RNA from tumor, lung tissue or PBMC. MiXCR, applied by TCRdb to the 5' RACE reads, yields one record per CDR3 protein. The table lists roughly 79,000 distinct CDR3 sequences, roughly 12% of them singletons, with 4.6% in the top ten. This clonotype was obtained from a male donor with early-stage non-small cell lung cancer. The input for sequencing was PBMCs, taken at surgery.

This CDR3 reads CASSFPGGEKDTQYF. As DNA, the CDR3 is TGTGCCAGCAGCTTTCCGGGGGGGGAGAAAGATACGCAGTATTTT. The chain links TRBV11-3 to TRBJ2-3; 8 positions match TRBD2. Germline loops: CDR1 SGHNT, CDR2 YENEEA. After removal of 3 bases from V and 5 bases from J, the junction contained 7 bases not matched to a gene. The CDR3 sequence is 15 residues long.